This TCR beta chain was found in a study of Graves' ophthalmopathy and Graves' hyperthyroidism. Study-wide results and limits: Among expanded thyroid clonotypes above 0.001 frequency, most also occurred in blood. Ophthalmopathy progression cases were predicted by the model with roughly 71% sensitivity and about 72% specificity. Using a 13-signature model, the authors split ophthalmopathy from stable hyperthyroidism, with just under 90% sensitivity and about 80% specificity.

The CDR3 consists of 14 residues. V was pared by 4 bases and J by 8 bases, with 13 bases between. Germline-derived CDR1 and CDR2 are SGHDT and YYEEEE. In regard to this clonotype: Antigen unknown.

Uncontrolled infections, pregnancy, lactation or other autoimmune diseases led to patient exclusion. For repertoire sequencing, the TCR beta CDR3 regions were amplified from RNA transcripts. Amplification began with first-round RT-PCR using HTBI primers, then second-round multiplex PCR was performed. TCRdb re-analysed the multiplex PCR reads in MiXCR, keeping a single row per CDR3 protein. Of approximately 700,000 distinct CDR3 sequences in the sample, roughly two fifths are singletons; the top ten hold over 2.5%. This clonotype was obtained from an adult man with Graves' ophthalmopathy. The sample taken for sequencing was peripheral blood. V usage is TRBV5-6 and J usage is TRBJ1-6; D possibly corresponds to TRBD1 (5 bases). The CDR3 DNA reads as TGTGCCAGCAGCCCGGCCGGGGCTTATTCACCCCTCCACTTT. As protein: CASSPAGAYSPLHF.